These 19 T cell receptor beta chains share one sample of origin, sequenced in a study of blood T cell repertoires in COVID-19. The table came from immunoSEQ multiplex PCR; TCRdb's copy has only in-frame clones and leaves some out. Among about 58,000 clones listed, about 88% were seen once. The sequenced material came from peripheral blood. Receptors were obtained from a woman in her sixties or seventies with active COVID-19.

The chain recombines TRBV4-3 with TRBJ1-2, with 7 bases identical to TRBD1. Germline V CDR1 and CDR2: LGHNA, YSLEER. V was pared by 0 bases and J by 4 bases, with 2 bases of the junction left unmatched. The CDR3 has 14 amino acids. CDR3 bases: TGCGCCAGCAGCCAAGAAACAGGGGCCTATGGCTACACCTTC. It specifies CASSQETGAYGYTF.

V and J are TRBV7-2 and TRBJ2-1; TRBD1 matches 7 bases. Looked up from germline, CDR1 is SGHTA and CDR2 is FQGNSA. The CDR3 extends over 12 amino acids. The CDR3 DNA is TGTGCTATCCGGACAGGTTGGAATGAGCAGTTCTTC. This sequence encodes CAIRTGWNEQFF.

The chain has TRBV30 and TRBJ1-1; TRBD1 is a possible D gene (5 bases). Germline assignment: CDR1 GTSNPN and CDR2 SVGIG (reference sequence). The V gene lost 2 bases and the J gene lost 3 bases, with 10 bases spanning the gap. The CDR3 covers 13 residues. The CDR3 region has the DNA TGTGCCTGGAGTCCCCGACAGTACACTGAAGCTTTCTTT. Translating it yields CAWSPRQYTEAFF.

J is TRBJ1-1 and V is TRBV4-2; D might be TRBD1 (6 bases). Between the trimmed V and J ends, which lost 4 bases and 1 base, there was a span of 13 bases. The CDR3 covers 15 residues. CDR1 is LGHNA and CDR2 is YNFKEQ in the germline V gene. CDR3 in amino acids: CASSPGTLSNTEAFF. CDR3 DNA sequence: TGTGCCAGCAGCCCAGGGACACTATCGAACACTGAAGCTTTCTTT.

The J gene is TRBJ2-3, the V gene TRBV4-2; 7 bases fit TRBD2. CDR3 length: 19 amino acids. The J segment lost 3 bases and the V segment lost 1 base, leaving 16 bases of the junction unmatched. CDR1 and CDR2 (germline): LGHNA, YNFKEQ. The CDR3 spells CASSQGLASRYTDTDTQYF. Written as DNA, the CDR3 is TGTGCCAGCAGCCAAGGACTAGCTTCGAGATATACTGATACAGATACGCAGTATTTT.

J is TRBJ1-1 and V is TRBV6-5; 7 bases match TRBD1. V was clipped by 7 bases and J by 5 bases; unmatched bases: 10. Germline CDR1 reads MNHEY; CDR2 reads SVGAGI. This CDR3 is 14 amino acids long. The CDR3 sequence: CASKDGTVQTEAFF. The CDR3 DNA sequence: TGTGCCAGCAAAGATGGGACAGTTCAGACTGAAGCTTTCTTT.

As to this clone: Other DNA sequences in the sample encode the same CDR3. The rearrangement uses TRBV19 and TRBJ1-2; D unclear. V was shortened by 5 bases and J by 5 bases, with 9 bases between the two germline ends. Germline CDR1 reads LNHDA; CDR2 reads SQIVND (reference sequence). CDR3 size: 12 residues. CDR3 sequence: CASSSRGYGYTF. CDR3 in DNA: TGTGCCAGTAGTTCTCGGGGATATGGCTACACCTTC.

This chain links TRBV3-1 (or the pseudogene TRBV3-2) with TRBJ1-3; D unclear. The V gene lost 0 bases and the J gene lost 8 bases, with 11 bases spanning the gap. This CDR3 spans 14 amino acids. Germline lookup yields CDR1 LGHDT and CDR2 YNNKEL (reference sequence). This CDR3 is CASSQDRPPYTIYF. In nucleotides, the CDR3 is TGTGCCAGCAGCCAAGACAGGCCACCCTACACCATATATTTT.

The CDR3 reads CASSLGGAAHTQYF. CDR3 DNA: TGCGCCAGCAGCTTGGGCGGGGCCGCTCATACGCAGTATTTT. The J gene is TRBJ2-3, the V gene TRBV5-1, with D possibly matching TRBD2 (6 bases). Between the trimmed V and J ends, which lost 0 bases and 7 bases, there was a span of 12 bases. Germline V lookup: CDR1 SGHRS, CDR2 YFSETQ. This CDR3 has 14 amino acids.

DNA for the CDR3: TGCGCCAGCAGCCAAGATCCCGGGACTACCTACGAGCAGTACTTC. The encoded protein is CASSQDPGTTYEQYF. The chain uses TRBV4-3 and TRBJ2-7; 7 positions match TRBD2. This CDR3 has 15 amino acids. Germline CDR1 and CDR2: LGHNA and YSLEER. V lost 0 bases and J lost 2; bases outside the gene matches: 4.

This chain uses TRBV2 with TRBJ1-3, with 7 bases fitting TRBD1. The V and J ends lost 7 bases and 1 base, in that order; junction bases with no gene match: 7. Germline V gene lookup returns CDR1 SNHLY and CDR2 FYNNEI. This CDR3 region has 15 residues. The CDR3 DNA reads as TGTGCCAGCACTTACAGGGGCCGGTCTGGAAACACCATATATTTT. Residues: CASTYRGRSGNTIYF. The whole variable domain, remainder taken from reference TRBV2 and TRBJ1-3, is EPEVTQTPSHQVTQMGQEVILRCVPISNHLYFYWYRQILGQKVEFLVSFYNNEISEKSEIFDDQFSVERPDGSNFTLKIRSTKLEDSAMYFCASTYRGRSGNTIYFGEGSWLTVV.

The chain joins TRBV3-1 (or the pseudogene TRBV3-2) to TRBJ2-5; 7 bases are a match to TRBD2. V lost 4 bases to trimming and J lost 9 bases; unmatched junction nucleotides: 2. Germline assignment: CDR1 LGHDT and CDR2 YNNKEL (reference sequence). CDR3 length: 11 residues. Here the CDR3 DNA reads TGTGCCAGCAGCCTGGGGGGGGCCCAGTACTTC. Protein: CASSLGGAQYF.

The rearrangement joins TRBV6-1 to TRBJ2-3, with 7 nucleotides matching TRBD2. V gave up 4 bases and J gave up 2 bases; unmatched junction bases: 12. The CDR3 contains 17 residues. CDR1 is MNHNS and CDR2 is SASEGT in the germline V gene. The CDR3 here is CASSVPIAGLLTDTQYF. The CDR3 nucleotides are TGTGCCAGCAGTGTCCCCATAGCGGGCCTACTCACAGATACGCAGTATTTT.

This rearrangement joins TRBV10-3 to TRBJ1-1, with 9 bases aligning to TRBD1. CDR1 and CDR2 from the germline V gene are ENHRY and SYGVKD. This CDR3 comprises 13 residues. Trimming removed 5 bases from V and 5 bases from J; junction bases left unmatched: 3. CDR3 protein: CAISRDRETEAFF. CDR3 coding DNA: TGTGCCATCAGTCGGGACAGGGAAACTGAAGCTTTCTTT.

V gene TRBV19 combines with J gene TRBJ1-1; 7 nucleotides line up with TRBD1. Unmatched junction bases numbered 19, after V lost 8 bases and J lost 10 bases. Germline V gene lookup returns CDR1 LNHDA and CDR2 SQIVND (reference sequence). This CDR3 is 15 amino acids long. CDR3 in DNA: TGTGCCAGTTTCGCCGGGGACAGATCTGCCGGCGGAGCTTTCTTT. Encoded protein: CASFAGDRSAGGAFF.

J is TRBJ2-7 and V is TRBV29-1; TRBD1 is a possible D gene (8 bases). With 2 bases removed from V and 7 bases from J, the gap between germline ends came to 15 bases. The CDR3 runs 13 residues. Germline-derived CDR1 and CDR2 are SQVTM and ANQGSEA. The DNA for the CDR3 is TGCAGCGTTGAAAGTGACAGGGGAGGGGAGCAGTACTTC. Its protein product is CSVESDRGGEQYF.

This sequence joins TRBV19 and TRBJ2-3; 10 bases are a match to TRBD2. V shed 5 bases and J 2 bases; nucleotides not matched to a gene: 4. CDR1 and CDR2 from the germline V gene are LNHDA and SQIVND (reference sequence). This CDR3 spans 15 amino acids. CDR3 amino acids: CASSPSGGYTDTQYF. DNA for the CDR3: TGTGCCAGTAGTCCTAGCGGGGGCTACACAGATACGCAGTATTTT.

The chain employs TRBV4-1 and TRBJ2-2; TRBD1 is a possible D gene (5 bases). Germline V gene data show CDR1 as MGHRA and CDR2 as YSYEKL. V gave up 1 base and J gave up 0 bases, with 12 bases separating them. The CDR3 is 17 amino acids. CDR3 DNA sequence: TGCGCCAGCAGCCAAGTCGCGACAGTCGCGAACACCGGGGAGCTGTTTTTT. Its protein is CASSQVATVANTGELFF.

The chain carries TRBV6-1 and TRBJ2-7; 9 nucleotides line up with TRBD1. This CDR3 spans 16 amino acids. Trimming removed 4 bases from V and 1 base from J; junction bases left unmatched: 8. Germline lookup yields CDR1 MNHNS and CDR2 SASEGT. For the CDR3, the DNA is TGTGCCAGCAGTGCGGGACAGGGCGCCTCTTCCTACGAGCAGTACTTC. Protein product: CASSAGQGASSYEQYF.